This is a list of T cell receptor beta chains from one sample in a study of OX40 agonist ivuxolimab in advanced cancers. Produced via immunoSEQ multiplex PCR; TCRdb's table is partial and in-frame only. The sample has some 77,000 clones; roughly nine tenths are singletons. Specimen: CD4+ or CD8+ T cells sorted from blood, collected in a trial of the OX40 agonist ivuxolimab. The receptors were gathered from an adult with an advanced solid tumor such as melanoma, head and neck, liver or kidney cancer. Each CDR3 is given with its conserved first and last residue. Each record gives: D gene, V gene, J gene, clone size, CDR3 protein, CDR3 DNA. The D gene is left open where the match is weak. Clone size is not always given. Where it is, it says once, few, many or a class for expanded clones.

d_call: -
v_call: TRBV28
j_call: TRBJ2-1
clone_size: -
cdr3_aa: CASSSGGNEQFF
cdr3_nt: TGTGCCAGCAGTTCCGGGGGCAATGAGCAGTTCTTC

d_call: TRBD1
v_call: TRBV14
j_call: TRBJ2-1
clone_size: -
cdr3_aa: CASSQPGQGAYNEQFF
cdr3_nt: TGTGCCAGCAGCCAGCCGGGACAGGGGGCCTACAATGAGCAGTTCTTC

d_call: TRBD2
v_call: TRBV10-3
j_call: TRBJ2-1
clone_size: -
cdr3_aa: CATLKDAGGTYNEQFF
cdr3_nt: TGTGCCACATTAAAAGATGCGGGAGGGACCTACAATGAGCAGTTCTTC

d_call: TRBD2
v_call: TRBV6-6
j_call: TRBJ2-7
clone_size: -
cdr3_aa: CASSSKRGMNHEQYF
cdr3_nt: TGTGCCAGCAGTTCCAAGCGGGGAATGAACCACGAGCAGTACTTC

d_call: -
v_call: TRBV7-2
j_call: TRBJ2-1
clone_size: -
cdr3_aa: CASSYARTGYNEQFF
cdr3_nt: TGTGCCAGCAGCTATGCTAGGACGGGCTACAATGAGCAGTTCTTC

d_call: -
v_call: TRBV10-3
j_call: TRBJ2-5
clone_size: few
cdr3_aa: CAISGYQETQYF
cdr3_nt: TGTGCCATCTCAGGGTACCAAGAGACCCAGTACTTC

d_call: -
v_call: TRBV11-2
j_call: TRBJ1-3
clone_size: -
cdr3_aa: CASSLSGNSGNTIYF
cdr3_nt: TGTGCCAGCAGCTTGTCGGGGAACTCTGGAAACACCATATATTTT

d_call: -
v_call: TRBV4-2
j_call: TRBJ2-7
clone_size: -
cdr3_aa: CASSLGRNYEQYF
cdr3_nt: TGTGCCAGCAGCTTGGGGAGAAATTACGAGCAGTACTTC

d_call: TRBD1
v_call: TRBV5-4
j_call: TRBJ1-1
clone_size: -
cdr3_aa: CASSQGQGLNTEAFF
cdr3_nt: TGTGCCAGCAGCCAGGGACAGGGTCTGAACACTGAAGCTTTCTTT

d_call: TRBD1
v_call: TRBV27
j_call: TRBJ1-2
clone_size: -
cdr3_aa: CASRGTGLNYGYTF
cdr3_nt: TGTGCCAGCAGGGGGACAGGGCTTAACTATGGCTACACCTTC

d_call: -
v_call: TRBV5-4
j_call: TRBJ2-7
clone_size: -
cdr3_aa: CASSGGYEQYF
cdr3_nt: TGTGCCTCGTCTGGGGGCTACGAGCAGTACTTC

d_call: -
v_call: TRBV27
j_call: TRBJ2-7
clone_size: once
cdr3_aa: CASSSLLDRTSYEQYF
cdr3_nt: TGTGCCAGCAGTTCGCTGCTCGACAGGACTTCCTACGAGCAGTACTTC

d_call: -
v_call: TRBV6-4
j_call: TRBJ1-5
clone_size: -
cdr3_aa: CASSDRRGRNNQPQHF
cdr3_nt: TGTGCCAGCAGTGACAGGAGGGGCCGTAATAATCAGCCCCAGCATTTT

d_call: -
v_call: TRBV11-3
j_call: TRBJ2-3
clone_size: -
cdr3_aa: CASSLGQGLSTDTQYF
cdr3_nt: TGTGCCAGCAGCTTAGGGCAAGGACTGTCGACAGATACGCAGTATTTT

d_call: TRBD2
v_call: TRBV10-3
j_call: TRBJ2-3
clone_size: -
cdr3_aa: CAIRYSGVSTDTQYF
cdr3_nt: TGTGCCATCAGGTATAGCGGGGTTAGCACAGATACGCAGTATTTT

d_call: -
v_call: TRBV5-1
j_call: TRBJ2-7
clone_size: -
cdr3_aa: CASSADLVYEQYF
cdr3_nt: TGCGCCAGCAGCGCTGACCTGGTTTACGAGCAGTACTTC

d_call: -
v_call: TRBV2
j_call: TRBJ2-3
clone_size: few
cdr3_aa: CASALTGLTDTQYF
cdr3_nt: TGTGCCAGCGCCCTGACGGGCCTTACAGATACGCAGTATTTT

d_call: -
v_call: TRBV11-2
j_call: TRBJ2-1
clone_size: -
cdr3_aa: CASSSGHLYNEQFF
cdr3_nt: TGTGCCAGCAGCTCCGGACATCTCTACAATGAGCAGTTCTTC

d_call: -
v_call: TRBV7-9
j_call: TRBJ1-5
clone_size: once
cdr3_aa: CASSVQGFNQPQHF
cdr3_nt: TGTGCCAGCAGCGTACAGGGTTTTAATCAGCCCCAGCATTTT

d_call: -
v_call: TRBV7-2
j_call: TRBJ1-1
clone_size: -
cdr3_aa: CASRLAATADEAFF
cdr3_nt: TGTGCCAGCAGACTGGCCGCGACGGCCGATGAAGCTTTCTTT

d_call: -
v_call: TRBV4-2
j_call: TRBJ2-7
clone_size: once
cdr3_aa: CASSQADGTYEQYF
cdr3_nt: TGTGCCAGCAGCCAAGCGGACGGGACCTACGAGCAGTACTTC

d_call: TRBD1
v_call: TRBV6-5
j_call: TRBJ1-5
clone_size: -
cdr3_aa: CASSYGQGNQPQHF
cdr3_nt: TGTGCCAGCAGTTACGGACAGGGGAATCAGCCCCAGCATTTT

d_call: TRBD1
v_call: TRBV10-3
j_call: TRBJ2-7
clone_size: -
cdr3_aa: CAISTGGEGYEQYF
cdr3_nt: TGTGCCATCAGCACAGGGGGCGAGGGATACGAGCAGTACTTC

d_call: -
v_call: TRBV28
j_call: TRBJ1-4
clone_size: -
cdr3_aa: CASNNRVTNEKLFF
cdr3_nt: TGTGCCAGCAACAACAGGGTTACTAATGAAAAACTGTTTTTT

d_call: -
v_call: TRBV30
j_call: TRBJ1-2
clone_size: -
cdr3_aa: CAWTRASYGYTF
cdr3_nt: TGTGCCTGGACCAGGGCCAGCTATGGCTACACCTTC

d_call: -
v_call: TRBV7-2
j_call: TRBJ2-6
clone_size: -
cdr3_aa: CASSGKGAGANVLTF
cdr3_nt: TGTGCCAGCAGCGGCAAGGGGGCTGGGGCCAACGTCCTGACTTTC

d_call: -
v_call: TRBV9
j_call: TRBJ1-2
clone_size: -
cdr3_aa: CASSTTWADNGYTF
cdr3_nt: TGTGCCAGCAGCACAACTTGGGCCGATAATGGCTACACCTTC

d_call: TRBD2
v_call: TRBV7-3
j_call: TRBJ2-3
clone_size: -
cdr3_aa: CASSLWTSVDTQYF
cdr3_nt: TGTGCCAGCAGCTTATGGACTAGCGTAGATACGCAGTATTTT

d_call: -
v_call: TRBV7-6
j_call: TRBJ1-3
clone_size: -
cdr3_aa: CASSSRGGENTIYF
cdr3_nt: TGTGCCAGCAGCTCACGGGGAGGGGAAAACACCATATATTTT

d_call: TRBD1
v_call: TRBV5-3
j_call: TRBJ1-1
clone_size: -
cdr3_aa: CARSKKQGRTEAFF
cdr3_nt: TGTGCCAGAAGCAAAAAACAGGGGCGGACTGAAGCTTTCTTT

d_call: -
v_call: TRBV5-1
j_call: TRBJ2-3
clone_size: few
cdr3_aa: CASSLLGRYTDTQYF
cdr3_nt: TGCGCCAGCAGCTTGTTGGGACGGTACACAGATACGCAGTATTTT

d_call: TRBD1
v_call: TRBV6-5
j_call: TRBJ1-3
clone_size: -
cdr3_aa: CASSYGTVGNTIYF
cdr3_nt: TGTGCCAGCAGTTATGGGACAGTAGGAAACACCATATATTTT

d_call: -
v_call: TRBV7-2
j_call: TRBJ1-6
clone_size: -
cdr3_aa: CASSPEYSGNSPLHF
cdr3_nt: TGTGCCAGCAGCCCCGAGTACTCGGGAAATTCACCCCTCCACTTT

d_call: -
v_call: TRBV25-1
j_call: TRBJ1-1
clone_size: -
cdr3_aa: CASSGQWITEAFF
cdr3_nt: TGTGCCAGCAGTGGACAGTGGATCACTGAAGCTTTCTTT

d_call: TRBD1
v_call: TRBV30
j_call: TRBJ1-1
clone_size: -
cdr3_aa: CAWSVRTGRNTEAFF
cdr3_nt: TGTGCCTGGAGTGTACGGACAGGCCGTAACACTGAAGCTTTCTTT

d_call: -
v_call: TRBV10-3
j_call: TRBJ1-1
clone_size: -
cdr3_aa: CAISESIGSTEAFF
cdr3_nt: TGTGCCATCAGTGAGTCTATTGGAAGCACTGAAGCTTTCTTT

d_call: -
v_call: TRBV7-3
j_call: TRBJ2-7
clone_size: -
cdr3_aa: CASSPGHFYEQYF
cdr3_nt: TGTGCCAGCAGCCCAGGACACTTCTACGAGCAGTACTTC

d_call: TRBD1
v_call: TRBV7-2
j_call: TRBJ2-7
clone_size: -
cdr3_aa: CASSYRDRGPLGGEQYF
cdr3_nt: TGTGCCAGCAGCTACCGGGACAGGGGGCCCCTGGGAGGAGAGCAGTACTTC

d_call: -
v_call: TRBV28
j_call: TRBJ2-1
clone_size: -
cdr3_aa: CASSNLSPLASGSYNEQFF
cdr3_nt: TGTGCCAGCAGTAACCTTTCTCCCCTAGCGAGCGGCTCCTACAATGAGCAGTTCTTC

d_call: TRBD1
v_call: TRBV7-9
j_call: TRBJ2-7
clone_size: -
cdr3_aa: CASSSGTGDYEQYF
cdr3_nt: TGTGCCAGCAGCTCTGGGACAGGAGACTACGAGCAGTACTTC

d_call: -
v_call: TRBV27
j_call: TRBJ2-1
clone_size: -
cdr3_aa: CASSLAREQFF
cdr3_nt: TGTGCCAGCAGTTTGGCCCGGGAGCAGTTCTTC

d_call: TRBD1
v_call: TRBV5-6
j_call: TRBJ2-7
clone_size: -
cdr3_aa: CASSGQVHEQYF
cdr3_nt: TGTGCCAGCAGCGGACAGGTCCACGAGCAGTACTTC

d_call: TRBD2
v_call: TRBV27
j_call: TRBJ2-5
clone_size: -
cdr3_aa: CASSDPGAGQETQYF
cdr3_nt: TGTGCCAGCAGTGACCCTGGAGCGGGGCAAGAGACCCAGTACTTC

d_call: -
v_call: TRBV27
j_call: TRBJ2-7
clone_size: -
cdr3_aa: CASSSRGTVSYEQYF
cdr3_nt: TGTGCCAGCAGTTCCCGGGGGACAGTCTCCTACGAGCAGTACTTC

d_call: TRBD1
v_call: TRBV5-1
j_call: TRBJ2-1
clone_size: -
cdr3_aa: CASSPIGQAGVYNEQFF
cdr3_nt: TGCGCCAGCAGCCCTATTGGACAGGCCGGGGTTTACAATGAGCAGTTCTTC

d_call: TRBD1
v_call: TRBV9
j_call: TRBJ1-2
clone_size: -
cdr3_aa: CASSAGGRTGYTF
cdr3_nt: TGTGCCAGCAGCGCAGGGGGCCGGACGGGCTACACCTTC

d_call: TRBD2
v_call: TRBV5-4
j_call: TRBJ2-7
clone_size: -
cdr3_aa: CASSPGGAGGPDEQYF
cdr3_nt: TGTGCCAGCAGCCCGGGGGGTGCGGGAGGGCCCGACGAGCAGTACTTC

d_call: -
v_call: TRBV28
j_call: TRBJ2-1
clone_size: few
cdr3_aa: CASSFLDARGNNEQFF
cdr3_nt: TGTGCCAGCAGTTTCTTGGACGCACGGGGAAACAATGAGCAGTTCTTC

d_call: TRBD1
v_call: TRBV6-1
j_call: TRBJ2-1
clone_size: once
cdr3_aa: CASISGTGINEQFF
cdr3_nt: TGTGCCAGCATTTCCGGGACAGGGATTAATGAGCAGTTCTTC

d_call: -
v_call: TRBV6-6
j_call: TRBJ1-4
clone_size: -
cdr3_aa: CASSADGGEKLFF
cdr3_nt: TGTGCCAGCAGTGCGGACGGCGGCGAAAAACTGTTTTTT